A single T cell receptor beta chain is shown here with its context. Its antigen is unknown. This specimen comes from a study of cytomegalovirus exposure and HLA in healthy donors. Study findings and constraints: The tendency of first-cohort TCR clusters to co-occur in the 120 or so validation repertoires was the finding of a later analysis. Altogether, 150 or so TCR beta chains were recorded as cytomegalovirus-associated.

Sequenced by immunoSEQ multiplex PCR; TCRdb stores in-frame clones only, minus some. The table records some 180,000 clones, approximately 78% of them present only once. The origin of this receptor is a woman aged 25 to 45 in good health and CMV-seronegative. The sample taken for sequencing was PBMCs.

Written as DNA, the CDR3 is TGTGCCATCAGTGACTACTACAATGAGCAGTTCTTC. It specifies CAISDYYNEQFF. The V and J genes are TRBV10-3 and TRBJ2-1; D unclear. CDR3 size: 12 residues. The germline CDR1 and CDR2 sequences are ENHRY and SYGVKD. V lost 3 bases and J lost 3, with 3 bases in between.